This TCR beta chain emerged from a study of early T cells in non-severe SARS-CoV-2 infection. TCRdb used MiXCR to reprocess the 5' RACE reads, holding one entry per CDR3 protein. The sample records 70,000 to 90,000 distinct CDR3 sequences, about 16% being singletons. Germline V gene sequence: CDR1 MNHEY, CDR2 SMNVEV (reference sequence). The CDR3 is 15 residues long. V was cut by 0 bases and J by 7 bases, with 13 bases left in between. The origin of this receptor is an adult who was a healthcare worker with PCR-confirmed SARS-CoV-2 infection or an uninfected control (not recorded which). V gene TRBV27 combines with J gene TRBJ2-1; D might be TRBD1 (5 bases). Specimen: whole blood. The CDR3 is CASSLSSRVGNEQFF. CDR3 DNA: TGTGCCAGCAGTTTATCGTCCAGGGTAGGGAATGAGCAGTTCTTC.